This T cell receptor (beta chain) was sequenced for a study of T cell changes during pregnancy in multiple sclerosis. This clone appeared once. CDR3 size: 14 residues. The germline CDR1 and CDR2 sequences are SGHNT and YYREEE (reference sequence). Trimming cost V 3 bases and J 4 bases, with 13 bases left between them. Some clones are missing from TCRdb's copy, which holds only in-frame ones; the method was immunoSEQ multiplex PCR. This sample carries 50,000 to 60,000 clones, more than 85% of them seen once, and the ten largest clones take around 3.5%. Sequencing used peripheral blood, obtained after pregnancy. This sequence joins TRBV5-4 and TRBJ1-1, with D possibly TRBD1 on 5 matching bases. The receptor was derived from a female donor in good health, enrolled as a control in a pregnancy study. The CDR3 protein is CASSWDSGPTEAFF. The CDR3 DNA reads TGTGCCAGCAGCTGGGATTCAGGGCCCACTGAAGCTTTCTTT.